This T cell receptor (beta chain) was observed in a study of Graves' ophthalmopathy and Graves' hyperthyroidism. Study in general: Stable hyperthyroidism referred to disease that showed no ophthalmopathy within 18 months of follow-up.

Study-level points and caveats: A 13-signature model separated ophthalmopathy from stable hyperthyroidism, reaching around 88% sensitivity and less than 82% specificity cross-validated.

As the template, RNA transcripts were used to amplify TCR beta CDR3 regions. HTBI-primed RT-PCR formed the first round, and a multiplex PCR formed the second. TCRdb processed the multiplex PCR reads anew with MiXCR; each CDR3 protein has one entry. This table has 450,000 to 600,000 distinct CDR3 sequences, just under 40% appearing once. As concerns this clonotype: Its target is not known.

Germline assignment: CDR1 LNHDA and CDR2 SQIVND (reference sequence). The CDR3 is made up of 12 amino acids. The hyperthyroidism patients had a new diagnosis of under 2 months' duration and were aged 18 to 65. Other autoimmune diseases, uncontrolled infections, pregnancy or lactation excluded patients from enrollment. The sequence came from an adult man with Graves' hyperthyroidism. The sample taken for sequencing was peripheral blood or thyroid tissue (not recorded which). The chain carries TRBV19 and TRBJ2-7; D might be TRBD2 (5 bases). The J call is uncertain, as TRBJ2-1 better fits the DNA end. The CDR3 loop is CASSLTSDEQFF. In DNA, the CDR3 is TGTGCCAGTAGTCTCACTAGTGATGAGCAGTTCTTC.